These 26 T cell receptor beta chains were all obtained from the same sample, sequenced in a study of shared clonotypes between healthy human individuals. This table comes from immunoSEQ multiplex PCR, and its TCRdb copy is limited to in-frame clones, with some not included. Of some 470,000 clones in the sample, roughly four fifths were seen once. Sequenced input: PBMCs. These receptors were taken from a woman in her thirties or forties in good health. Some clones in this sample may be carry-over from other donors' samples.

CDR3 sequence: CASRRQMYQPQHF. Here the CDR3 DNA reads TGTGCCAGTAGGAGACAGATGTATCAGCCCCAGCATTTT. The chain uses TRBV19 and TRBJ1-5; tentatively, D is TRBD1 (5 bases). Germline V CDR1 and CDR2: LNHDA, SQIVND (reference sequence). This CDR3 has 13 residues. The V gene lost 6 bases and the J gene lost 5 bases, with 11 bases spanning the gap.

The chain joins TRBV10-3 to TRBJ2-1, with 10 bases matching TRBD2. The V and J ends lost 0 bases and 6 bases, in that order; junction bases with no gene match: 2. The CDR3 is 15 residues long. CDR1 is ENHRY and CDR2 is SYGVKD in the germline V gene. CDR3 sequence (DNA): TGTGCCATCAGTGAGTCGAGGACTAGCGGCAATGAGCAGTTCTTC. It translates to CAISESRTSGNEQFF.

This sequence joins TRBV5-4 and TRBJ2-7, with D tentatively TRBD1 (5 bases). V was cut by 4 bases and J by 6 bases, with 17 bases left in between. This CDR3 has 14 residues. Germline V gives CDR1 SGHNT, CDR2 YYREEE (reference sequence). Here the CDR3 reads CASSPQGSRSEQYF. The CDR3, as DNA: TGTGCCAGCAGCCCCCAGGGTAGCCGCAGCGAGCAGTACTTC.

CDR3 DNA sequence: TGTGCCAGCAGTTATACTAGCAAGCAAGAGACCCAGTACTTC. This translates into CASSYTSKQETQYF. The chain links TRBV6-5 to TRBJ2-5, with D possibly TRBD2 on 6 matching bases. The CDR3 length is 14 residues. V lost 3 bases, J lost 2 bases, and 10 bases lay in between. Germline V CDR1 and CDR2: MNHEY, SVGAGI.

The V and J genes are TRBV5-1 and TRBJ2-2; D is possibly TRBD1 or TRBD2 (6 bases each). Germline V gene data show CDR1 as SGHRS and CDR2 as YFSETQ. The CDR3 length is 14 residues. V lost 4 bases and J lost 7, with 14 bases in between. The CDR3 nucleotides read TGCGCCAGCAGCCCGATACAGGGAGGCGGGGAGCTGTTTTTT. This sequence encodes CASSPIQGGGELFF.

The rearrangement joins TRBV11-2 to TRBJ1-3, with D possibly TRBD1 on 5 matching bases. This CDR3 region has 15 residues. Trimming shortened V by 5 bases and J by 0 bases, and 11 bases separated the two germline ends. The V gene's germline CDR1 is SGHAT and CDR2 FQNNGV. The CDR3 loop is CASSARTGSGNTIYF. Here the CDR3 DNA reads TGTGCCAGCAGCGCCAGAACAGGCTCTGGAAACACCATATATTTT.

The rearrangement joins TRBV2 to TRBJ2-1, with TRBD2 matching 7 bases. Germline trimming cut 6 bases from V and 6 bases from J; bases unmatched to any gene: 11. The CDR3 loop spans 15 amino acids. The germline gives CDR1 SNHLY, CDR2 FYNNEI. Here the CDR3 DNA reads TGTGCCAGCAGGGGGAGGGCGGTGCCGACCAATGAGCAGTTCTTC. This encodes CASRGRAVPTNEQFF.

This chain links TRBV7-8 with TRBJ2-6; D may be TRBD2 (6 bases). CDR1 is SGHVS, CDR2 FQNEAQ, per germline. CDR3 length: 16 amino acids. V lost 3 bases to trimming and J lost 0 bases, with 9 bases between them. The DNA for the CDR3 is TGTGCCAGCAGCTTGGGACTCCACTCTGGGGCCAACGTCCTGACTTTC. Residues: CASSLGLHSGANVLTF.

The rearrangement joins TRBV19 to TRBJ2-7; D is possibly TRBD1 or TRBD2 (5 bases each). The CDR3 has 14 residues. Trimming removed 3 bases at V and 3 bases at J, with 12 bases between. CDR1 LNHDA and CDR2 SQIVND come from the germline V gene (reference sequence). As DNA, the CDR3 is TGTGCCAGTAGTATTGGGGGAGATCTCTACGAGCAGTACTTC. Encoded protein: CASSIGGDLYEQYF.

As to this clone: A clone one base away is much larger, so this may be a read error. This CDR3 is also generated by other DNA sequences in the sample. V usage is TRBV15 and J usage is TRBJ1-2; possible D gene TRBD1, 5 bases. V lost 0 bases and J 7 bases, leaving 12 bases between the germline ends. This CDR3 contains 14 residues. In germline, CDR1 is LNHNV, CDR2 YYDKDF (reference sequence). CDR3 DNA sequence: TGTGCCACCAGCAGAGATAGCAGGGACGGTGGCTACACCTTC. Amino acids: CATSRDSRDGGYTF.

The CDR3 bases are TGTGCCAGCAAACGTGGGGGCACAGATACGCAGTATTTT. Encoded protein: CASKRGGTDTQYF. The gene calls are TRBV7-9 and TRBJ2-3; D unresolved. Germline-derived CDR1 and CDR2 are SEHNR and FQNEAQ (reference sequence). The germline V and J ends were trimmed by 7 bases and 1 base, with 9 bases remaining between them. This CDR3 has 13 amino acids.

The rearrangement joins TRBV11-2 to TRBJ2-7; possibly TRBD2 for D (6 bases). In germline, CDR1 is SGHAT, CDR2 FQNNGV. Trimming shortened V by 5 bases and J by 3 bases, and 17 bases separated the two germline ends. The CDR3 has 15 amino acids. The CDR3 nucleotides read TGTGCCAGCAGCCCCCGGACTACTTCTGACTACGAGCAGTACTTC. The encoded protein is CASSPRTTSDYEQYF.

This clone has a single count. The V call is TRBV7-3, the J call TRBJ2-3; the match to TRBD2 covers 11 bases. The CDR3 sequence is 17 residues long. Germline lookup yields CDR1 SGHTA and CDR2 FQGTGA. V lost 2 bases, J lost 5 bases, and 9 bases stayed unmatched. Here the CDR3 DNA reads TGTGCCAGCAGCTTATCCCCCCTAGCGGGAGGCGGAGATACGCAGTATTTT. This encodes CASSLSPLAGGGDTQYF.

With respect to this clone: Since a far larger clone is one base different, this is likely a read error. This sample includes further DNA sequences coding for the same CDR3. The chain's CDR3 is CAISAGQGTVTYEQYF. The CDR3 bases are TGTGCTATCAGTGCGGGTCAGGGGACCGTAACCTACGAGCAGTACTTC. This chain uses TRBV10-3 with TRBJ2-7; TRBD1 is a possible D gene (6 bases). The germline gives CDR1 ENHRY, CDR2 SYGVKD. CDR3 length: 16 residues.

V gene TRBV29-1 combines with J gene TRBJ2-7; possible D gene TRBD2, 5 bases. The CDR3 consists of 12 residues. The germline V gene encodes CDR1 SQVTM and CDR2 ANQGSEA. The V and J ends lost 4 bases and 5 bases respectively, with 12 bases between them. The CDR3 is CSVVGLRDEQYF. For the CDR3, the DNA is TGCAGCGTTGTAGGGTTGAGGGACGAGCAGTACTTC.

The chain employs TRBV4-2 and TRBJ2-5, with 9 nucleotides matching TRBD2. The CDR3 length is 16 residues. Germline CDR1 is LGHNA and CDR2 is YNFKEQ. Unmatched junction bases numbered 8, after V lost 1 base and J lost 5 bases. The CDR3 nucleotides read TGTGCCAGCAGCCAAGTAGGTAGCGGGAGAGGTGAGACCCAGTACTTC. Its translation is CASSQVGSGRGETQYF.

J is TRBJ1-1 and V is TRBV5-1; 8 bases align to TRBD1. In germline, CDR1 is SGHRS, CDR2 YFSETQ. Trimming removed 4 bases from V and 0 bases from J; junction bases left unmatched: 8. The CDR3 has 16 amino acids. CDR3 in amino acids: CASSPKDRDLNTEAFF. In DNA form, the CDR3 reads TGCGCCAGCAGCCCGAAGGACAGGGATTTGAACACTGAAGCTTTCTTT.

The chain has TRBV5-1 and TRBJ2-5; a weak D match, TRBD1 (5 bases). This CDR3 is built from 17 residues. The germline V gene has CDR1 SGHRS and CDR2 YFSETQ. V was pared by 0 bases and J by 2 bases, with 17 bases between. The CDR3 DNA sequence: TGCGCCAGCAGCTTGGGAGTTGGATTTGGGGCACAAGAGACCCAGTACTTC. Residues: CASSLGVGFGAQETQYF.

The chain recombines TRBV18 with TRBJ2-1; TRBD2 matches 8 bases. The germline V gene has CDR1 KGHSH and CDR2 LQKENI. CDR3 size: 15 residues. V dropped 4 bases and J dropped 0; count of bases not matched to a gene: 2. The CDR3 region is CASSLTSGSYNEQFF. The CDR3 DNA follows: TGTGCCAGCTCACTAACTAGCGGCTCCTACAATGAGCAGTTCTTC.

This chain links TRBV5-1 with TRBJ1-1; D not certain. This CDR3 is built from 15 residues. The germline V gene encodes CDR1 SGHRS and CDR2 YFSETQ. Trimming cost V 3 bases and J 1 base, with 13 bases left between them. This CDR3 reads CASSSLPGRNTEAFF. CDR3 DNA sequence: TGCGCCAGCAGCTCGCTTCCGGGTAGGAACACTGAAGCTTTCTTT.

This chain's CDR3 is CASSISGTSGEQYF. The CDR3 DNA sequence: TGTGCCAGCAGCATTTCCGGGACTAGCGGAGAGCAGTACTTC. This chain links TRBV7-6 with TRBJ2-7, with 11 positions matching TRBD2. The CDR3 has 14 residues. With V trimmed by 5 bases and J by 7 bases, 7 bases remained unmatched. Germline V gives CDR1 SGHVS, CDR2 FNYEAQ. Full variable domain (outside the CDR3, taken from reference TRBV7-6 and TRBJ2-7): GAGVSQSPRYKVTKRGQDVALRCDPISGHVSLYWYRQALGQGPEFLTYFNYEAQQDKSGLPNDRFSAERPEGSISTLTIQRTEQRDSAMYRCASSISGTSGEQYFGPGTRLTVT.

The J gene is TRBJ2-7, the V gene TRBV13; 9 positions match TRBD1. The CDR3 has 14 amino acids. V shed 5 bases, J shed 7 bases, and the junction held 9 bases outside the gene matches. CDR1 is PRHDT and CDR2 is FYEKMQ in the germline V gene (reference sequence). The CDR3 sequence: CASSPDRGGGEQYF. In DNA, the CDR3 is TGTGCCAGCAGCCCAGACAGGGGGGGAGGTGAGCAGTACTTC. Variable domain in full (rest from reference TRBV13 and TRBJ2-7): AAGVIQSPRHLIKEKRETATLKCYPIPRHDTVYWYQQGPGQDPQFLISFYEKMQSDKGSIPDRFSAQQFSDYHSELNMSSLELGDSALYFCASSPDRGGGEQYFGPGTRLTVT.

The gene calls are TRBV19 and TRBJ1-5; D gene uncertain. This CDR3 spans 14 amino acids. The V end lost 3 bases, the J end lost 2 bases, and 8 bases lay between the germline ends. Germline values: CDR1 LNHDA, CDR2 SQIVND (reference sequence). CDR3 coding DNA: TGTGCCAGTAGTATTGGTCAGGGCAATCAGCCCCAGCATTTT. Its translation is CASSIGQGNQPQHF.

V usage is TRBV28 and J usage is TRBJ1-4, with 9 bases aligning to TRBD1. This CDR3 has 15 amino acids. Germline CDR1 MDHEN, CDR2 SYDVKM. Trimming removed 6 bases from V and 6 bases from J; junction bases left unmatched: 8. CDR3 nucleotide sequence: TGTGCCAGCAGCTATGGGACAGGGCAGTATGAAAAACTGTTTTTT. This translates into CASSYGTGQYEKLFF.

This clone was found a few times. V gene TRBV7-8 combines with J gene TRBJ2-1, with D tentatively TRBD2 (5 bases). This CDR3 is 14 amino acids long. Per germline, CDR1 SGHVS and CDR2 FQNEAQ. V shed 0 bases and J shed 8 bases, with 11 bases lying between them. DNA for the CDR3: TGTGCCAGCAGCTTAGCCTCCGGACTGCATGAGCAGTTCTTC. It codes for CASSLASGLHEQFF. The full variable domain, with the rest looked up from reference TRBV7-8 and TRBJ2-1, is GAGVSQSPRYKVAKRGQDVALRCDPISGHVSLFWYQQALGQGPEFLTYFQNEAQLDKSGLPSDRFFAERPEGSVSTLKIQRTQQEDSAVYLCASSLASGLHEQFFGPGTRLTVL.

The chain recombines TRBV19 with TRBJ1-5, with D uncertain. Germline CDR1 reads LNHDA; CDR2 reads SQIVND (reference sequence). Between the trimmed V and J ends, which lost 3 bases and 9 bases, there was a span of 24 bases. This CDR3 has 17 residues. Written as DNA, the CDR3 is TGTGCCAGTAGTATTAGTGGACGGTTCGTGGAGTATCGGCCCCAGCATTTT. This encodes CASSISGRFVEYRPQHF.